This TCR beta chain came from a study of T cell changes during pregnancy in multiple sclerosis. Profiling relied on immunoSEQ multiplex PCR, and the TCRdb table lists in-frame clones only, not all of them. The sample lists tens of thousands of clones; about 92% were seen once. V was shortened by 5 bases and J by 10 bases, with 15 bases between the two germline ends. CDR1 is MNHNY, CDR2 SVGAGI, per germline (reference sequence). The CDR3 consists of 14 residues. This chain joins TRBV6-6 and TRBJ1-6; D may be TRBD1 (5 bases). The TCR sequence derives from a female donor in good health, enrolled as a control in a pregnancy study. The sequenced sample was CD4+ T cells from peripheral blood mononuclear cells, obtained after pregnancy. This CDR3 is CASSRGTRESPLHF. The CDR3 nucleotides are TGTGCCAGCAGTCGAGGGACGCGGGAATCACCCCTCCACTTT.